The rows below give T cell receptor beta chains drawn from one sample of a study of CD8 T cells in Susac syndrome. TCRdb used MiXCR to reprocess the immunoSEQ multiplex PCR reads, holding one entry per CDR3 protein. This table holds approximately 190,000 distinct CDR3 sequences, approximately 96% found once. The sample comprised CD4+ T cells from PBMCs. The receptors originated from a human donor with Susac syndrome. CDR3s include the opening cysteine and the closing phenylalanine or tryptophan. The order of the fields is J gene, clone size, D gene, V gene, CDR3 DNA, CDR3 protein. The D gene is left open where the match is weak. Only some rows state a clone size, as once, few, many or a class for expanded clones.

j_call: TRBJ2-5
clone_size: .
d_call: .
v_call: TRBV7-2
cdr3_nt: TGTGCCAGCAGCTTAGATGGCGGGGAACAAGAGACCCAGTACTTC
cdr3_aa: CASSLDGGEQETQYF

j_call: TRBJ2-3
clone_size: .
d_call: TRBD2
v_call: TRBV9
cdr3_nt: TGTGCCAGCAGCGTAGGTATTACGGGACTAGCGGGGAATACGCAGTATTTT
cdr3_aa: CASSVGITGLAGNTQYF

j_call: TRBJ2-1
clone_size: .
d_call: TRBD2
v_call: TRBV4-3
cdr3_nt: TGCGCCAGCAGCCAACTAGCGGGGGTGGGCAATGAGCAGTTCTTC
cdr3_aa: CASSQLAGVGNEQFF

j_call: TRBJ2-5
clone_size: .
d_call: .
v_call: TRBV7-3
cdr3_nt: TGTGCCAGCAGCTTACGTGGGGTGTACCAAGAGACCCAGTACTTC
cdr3_aa: CASSLRGVYQETQYF

j_call: TRBJ2-5
clone_size: .
d_call: TRBD1
v_call: TRBV30
cdr3_nt: TGTGCCTGGAGTTCCGGGACAGGGGAAGAGACCCAGTACTTC
cdr3_aa: CAWSSGTGEETQYF

j_call: TRBJ1-2
clone_size: once
d_call: .
v_call: TRBV20-1
cdr3_nt: TGCAGTGCTAGTAGTGGAAATGGCTACACCTTC
cdr3_aa: CSASSGNGYTF

j_call: TRBJ2-1
clone_size: .
d_call: TRBD2
v_call: TRBV7-2
cdr3_nt: TGTGCCAGCAGCTTAGGACTAGCGGGGGAGGAGCAGTTCTTC
cdr3_aa: CASSLGLAGEEQFF

j_call: TRBJ2-3
clone_size: .
d_call: TRBD2
v_call: TRBV20-1
cdr3_nt: TGCAGTGCTAGTTCCAGCGGGGGGACAGATACGCAGTATTTT
cdr3_aa: CSASSSGGTDTQYF

j_call: TRBJ2-7
clone_size: .
d_call: .
v_call: TRBV14
cdr3_nt: TGTGCCAGCAGCCCTAGGGCCACCTACGAGCAGTACTTC
cdr3_aa: CASSPRATYEQYF

j_call: TRBJ2-5
clone_size: few
d_call: .
v_call: TRBV7-2
cdr3_nt: TGTGCCAGCAGCTTAGCTAGAGAGACCCAGTACTTC
cdr3_aa: CASSLARETQYF

j_call: TRBJ1-5
clone_size: .
d_call: .
v_call: TRBV2
cdr3_nt: TGTGCCAGCAGTGAGGGGTGGGAAGCAGCACGCAATCAGCCCCAGCATTTT
cdr3_aa: CASSEGWEAARNQPQHF

j_call: TRBJ2-3
clone_size: .
d_call: .
v_call: TRBV6-2/TRBV6-3
cdr3_nt: TGTGCCAGCAGTTACGCCCGGCCAGATACGCAGTATTTT
cdr3_aa: CASSYARPDTQYF

j_call: TRBJ2-3
clone_size: .
d_call: .
v_call: TRBV3-1
cdr3_nt: TGTGCCAGCAGCCTACCGGGGTTCACAGATACGCAGTATTTT
cdr3_aa: CASSLPGFTDTQYF

j_call: TRBJ2-7
clone_size: .
d_call: .
v_call: TRBV5-1
cdr3_nt: TGCGCCAGCAGCTTGGCCTTGGAAGGGGAGCAGTACTTC
cdr3_aa: CASSLALEGEQYF

j_call: TRBJ2-5
clone_size: .
d_call: TRBD2
v_call: TRBV6-6
cdr3_nt: TGTGCCAGCAGGGCCGGGACTAACCAAGAGACCCAGTACTTC
cdr3_aa: CASRAGTNQETQYF

j_call: TRBJ1-1
clone_size: .
d_call: .
v_call: TRBV20-1
cdr3_nt: TGCAGTGCTAGGACACCGAACACTGAAGCTTTCTTT
cdr3_aa: CSARTPNTEAFF

j_call: TRBJ2-3
clone_size: once
d_call: .
v_call: TRBV30
cdr3_nt: TGTGCCTGGAGTGTAATGACAGCTGGCACAGATACGCAGTATTTT
cdr3_aa: CAWSVMTAGTDTQYF

j_call: TRBJ2-5
clone_size: .
d_call: TRBD2
v_call: TRBV20-1
cdr3_nt: TGCAGTGCTAGCCCCGCTAGCGGGGGGACTCCGGTCCAAGAGACCCAGTACTTC
cdr3_aa: CSASPASGGTPVQETQYF

j_call: TRBJ2-1
clone_size: .
d_call: .
v_call: TRBV3-1
cdr3_nt: TGTGCCAGCAGCCAAAGAGGGGCGCAGCAGTTCTTC
cdr3_aa: CASSQRGAQQFF

j_call: TRBJ1-4
clone_size: .
d_call: .
v_call: TRBV7-9
cdr3_nt: TGTGCCAGCAGCTTAGGTGTGGGGCAGGGAAGTGAAAAACTGTTTTTT
cdr3_aa: CASSLGVGQGSEKLFF

j_call: TRBJ2-1
clone_size: .
d_call: .
v_call: TRBV6-1
cdr3_nt: TGTGCCAGCAGTGAAGTGTTACCTGAGCAGTTCTTC
cdr3_aa: CASSEVLPEQFF

j_call: TRBJ2-7
clone_size: .
d_call: .
v_call: TRBV23-1
cdr3_nt: TGCGCCAGCAGTCAATTCAGGACCTACGAGCAGTACTTC
cdr3_aa: CASSQFRTYEQYF

j_call: TRBJ2-7
clone_size: .
d_call: .
v_call: TRBV27
cdr3_nt: TGTGCCAGCAGTCCCCGATGGGGGGTGTTCCTCTACGAGCAGTACTTC
cdr3_aa: CASSPRWGVFLYEQYF

j_call: TRBJ2-7
clone_size: .
d_call: .
v_call: TRBV6-6
cdr3_nt: TGTGCCAGCAAGCCGTCGGCAGGGACAATCTACGAGCAGTACTTC
cdr3_aa: CASKPSAGTIYEQYF

j_call: TRBJ2-7
clone_size: .
d_call: .
v_call: TRBV5-4
cdr3_nt: TGTGCCAGCAGCTTGGATCCTTTTACCACTTCCTACGAGCAGTACTTC
cdr3_aa: CASSLDPFTTSYEQYF

j_call: TRBJ2-2
clone_size: .
d_call: .
v_call: TRBV4-3
cdr3_nt: TGCGCCAGCAGCCGCCGAGGGAGCGCCGGGGAGCTGTTTTTT
cdr3_aa: CASSRRGSAGELFF

j_call: TRBJ2-7
clone_size: .
d_call: .
v_call: TRBV11-2
cdr3_nt: TGTGCCAGCAGCCTCAGCGGGACAGCCTACGAGCAGTACTTC
cdr3_aa: CASSLSGTAYEQYF

j_call: TRBJ2-7
clone_size: .
d_call: .
v_call: TRBV5-1
cdr3_nt: TGCGCCAGCAGTCCGGGTCCAGTGAGCTACGAGCAGTACTTC
cdr3_aa: CASSPGPVSYEQYF

j_call: TRBJ2-2
clone_size: .
d_call: TRBD2
v_call: TRBV2
cdr3_nt: TGTGCCAGCTCACCGAGGGGACTAGCGGGGGGCACCGGGGAGCTGTTTTTT
cdr3_aa: CASSPRGLAGGTGELFF

j_call: TRBJ2-1
clone_size: .
d_call: TRBD2
v_call: TRBV3-1
cdr3_nt: TGTGCCAGCAGCCAAGGAGGACTAGCGGGGGGAGGTGAGCAGTTCTTC
cdr3_aa: CASSQGGLAGGGEQFF

j_call: TRBJ2-7
clone_size: .
d_call: .
v_call: TRBV6-6
cdr3_nt: TGTGCCAGCAGTCCCTTGGACGAGCAGTACTTC
cdr3_aa: CASSPLDEQYF